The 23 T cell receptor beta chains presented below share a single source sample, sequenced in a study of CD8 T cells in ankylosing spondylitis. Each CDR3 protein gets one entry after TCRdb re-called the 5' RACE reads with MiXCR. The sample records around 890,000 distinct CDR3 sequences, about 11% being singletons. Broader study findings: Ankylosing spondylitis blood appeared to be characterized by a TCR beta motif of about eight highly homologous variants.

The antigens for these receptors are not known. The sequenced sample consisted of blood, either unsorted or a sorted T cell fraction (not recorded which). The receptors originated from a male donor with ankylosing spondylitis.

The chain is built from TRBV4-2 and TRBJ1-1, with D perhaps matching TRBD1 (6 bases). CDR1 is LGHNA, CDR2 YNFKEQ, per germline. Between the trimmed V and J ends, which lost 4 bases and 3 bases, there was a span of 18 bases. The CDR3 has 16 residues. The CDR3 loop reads CASSPGGGWRDTEAFF. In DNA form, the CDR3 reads TGTGCCAGCAGCCCCGGGGGGGGCTGGCGGGACACTGAAGCTTTCTTT.

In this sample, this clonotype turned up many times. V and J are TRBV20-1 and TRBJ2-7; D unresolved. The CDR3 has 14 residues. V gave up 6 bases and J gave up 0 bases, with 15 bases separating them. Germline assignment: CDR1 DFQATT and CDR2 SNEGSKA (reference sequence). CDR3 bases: TGCAGTGCGGAGAAAAGGGCCCTCTCCTACGAGCAGTACTTC. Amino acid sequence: CSAEKRALSYEQYF.

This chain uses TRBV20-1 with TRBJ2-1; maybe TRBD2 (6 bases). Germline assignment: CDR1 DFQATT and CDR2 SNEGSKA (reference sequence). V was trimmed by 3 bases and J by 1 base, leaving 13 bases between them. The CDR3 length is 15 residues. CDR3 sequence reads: CSARAPSESYNEQFF. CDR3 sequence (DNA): TGCAGTGCTAGGGCCCCTAGCGAGTCCTACAATGAGCAGTTCTTC.

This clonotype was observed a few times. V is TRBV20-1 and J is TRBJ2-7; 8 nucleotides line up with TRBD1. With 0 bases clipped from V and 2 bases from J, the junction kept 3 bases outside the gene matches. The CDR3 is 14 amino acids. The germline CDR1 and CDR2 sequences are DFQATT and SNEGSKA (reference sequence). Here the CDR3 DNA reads TGCAGTGCTAGAGATTTACAGGGGGCCTACGAGCAGTACTTC. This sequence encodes CSARDLQGAYEQYF.

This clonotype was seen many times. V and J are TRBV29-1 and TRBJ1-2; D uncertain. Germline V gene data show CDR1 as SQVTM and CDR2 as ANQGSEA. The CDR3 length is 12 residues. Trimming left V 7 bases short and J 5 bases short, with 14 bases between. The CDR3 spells CSAPDGFYGYTF. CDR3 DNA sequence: TGCAGCGCCCCGGACGGGTTTTATGGCTACACCTTC. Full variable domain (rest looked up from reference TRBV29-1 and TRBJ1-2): SAVISQKPSRDICQRGTSLTIQCQVDSQVTMMFWYRQQPGQSLTLIATANQGSEATYESGFVIDKFPISRPNLTFSTLTVSNMSPEDSSIYLCSAPDGFYGYTFGSGTRLTVV.

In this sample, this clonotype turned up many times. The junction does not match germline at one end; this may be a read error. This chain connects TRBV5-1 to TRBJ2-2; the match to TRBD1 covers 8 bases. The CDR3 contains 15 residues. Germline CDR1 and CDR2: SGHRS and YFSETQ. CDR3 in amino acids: CASSPGQGYTGELFF. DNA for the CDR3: TGTGCCAGCAGCCCAGGACAGGGCTACACCGGGGAGCTGTTTTTT.

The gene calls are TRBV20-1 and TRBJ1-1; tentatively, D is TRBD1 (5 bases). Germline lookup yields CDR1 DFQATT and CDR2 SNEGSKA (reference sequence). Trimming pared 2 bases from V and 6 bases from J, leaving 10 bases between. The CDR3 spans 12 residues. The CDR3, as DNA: TGCAGTGCTAGAAATCAGGGCCCTGAAGCTTTCTTT. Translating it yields CSARNQGPEAFF.

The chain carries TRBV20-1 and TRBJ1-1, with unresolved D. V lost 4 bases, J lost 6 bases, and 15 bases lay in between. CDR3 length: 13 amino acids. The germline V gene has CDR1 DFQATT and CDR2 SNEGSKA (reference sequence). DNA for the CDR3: TGCAGTGCTACGGCTCAGTGGTCCCCTGAAGCTTTCTTT. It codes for CSATAQWSPEAFF.

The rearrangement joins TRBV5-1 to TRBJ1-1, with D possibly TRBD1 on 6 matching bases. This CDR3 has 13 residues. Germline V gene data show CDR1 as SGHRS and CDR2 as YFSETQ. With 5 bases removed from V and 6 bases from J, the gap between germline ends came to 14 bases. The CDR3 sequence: CASRFGGTPEAFF. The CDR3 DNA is TGCGCCAGCAGATTCGGCGGGACACCTGAAGCTTTCTTT.

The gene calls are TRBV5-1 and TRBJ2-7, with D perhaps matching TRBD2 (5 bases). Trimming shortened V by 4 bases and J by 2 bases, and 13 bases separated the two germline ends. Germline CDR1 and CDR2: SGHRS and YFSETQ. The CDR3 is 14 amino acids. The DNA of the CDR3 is TGCGCCAGCAGCGCTCGGTCCGGGACCTACGAGCAGTACTTC. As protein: CASSARSGTYEQYF.

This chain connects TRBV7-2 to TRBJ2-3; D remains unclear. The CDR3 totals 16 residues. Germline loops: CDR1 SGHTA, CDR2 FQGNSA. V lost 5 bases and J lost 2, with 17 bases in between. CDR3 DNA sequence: TGTGCCAGCAGCCTATACCGGGTTGAACACACAGATACGCAGTATTTT. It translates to CASSLYRVEHTDTQYF.

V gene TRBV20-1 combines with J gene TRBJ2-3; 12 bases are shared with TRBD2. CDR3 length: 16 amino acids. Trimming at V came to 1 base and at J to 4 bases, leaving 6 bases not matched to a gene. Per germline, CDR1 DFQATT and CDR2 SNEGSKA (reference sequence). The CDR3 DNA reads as TGCAGTGCTAGAGCTCGACTAGCGGGGGAAGCAGATACGCAGTATTTT. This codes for CSARARLAGEADTQYF.

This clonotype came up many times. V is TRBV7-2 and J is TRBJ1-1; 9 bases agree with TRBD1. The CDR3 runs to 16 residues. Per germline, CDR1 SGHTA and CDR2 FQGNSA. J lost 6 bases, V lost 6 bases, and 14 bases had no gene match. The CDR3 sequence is CASSIAITGGASEAFF. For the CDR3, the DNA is TGTGCCAGCAGTATCGCTATTACAGGGGGCGCGTCTGAAGCTTTCTTT.

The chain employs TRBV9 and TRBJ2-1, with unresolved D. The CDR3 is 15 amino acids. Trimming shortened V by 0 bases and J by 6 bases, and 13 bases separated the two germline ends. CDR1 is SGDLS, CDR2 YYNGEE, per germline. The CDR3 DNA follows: TGTGCCAGCAGCGTAGGGGCCATCCCGGGCAATGAGCAGTTCTTC. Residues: CASSVGAIPGNEQFF. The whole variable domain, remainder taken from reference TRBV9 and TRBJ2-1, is DSGVTQTPKHLITATGQRVTLRCSPRSGDLSVYWYQQSLDQGLQFLIQYYNGEERAKGNILERFSAQQFPDLHSELNLSSLELGDSALYFCASSVGAIPGNEQFFGPGTRLTVL.

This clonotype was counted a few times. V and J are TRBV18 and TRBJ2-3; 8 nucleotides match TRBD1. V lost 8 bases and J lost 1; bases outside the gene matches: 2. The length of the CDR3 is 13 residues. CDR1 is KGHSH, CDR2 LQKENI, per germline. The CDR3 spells CASQGQGTDTQYF. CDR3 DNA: TGTGCCAGCCAGGGACAGGGCACAGATACGCAGTATTTT. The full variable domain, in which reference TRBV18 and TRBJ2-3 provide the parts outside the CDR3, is NAGVMQNPRHLVRRRGQEARLRCSPMKGHSHVYWYRQLPEEGLKFMVYLQKENIIDESGMPKERFSAEFPKEGPSILRIQQVVRGDSAAYFCASQGQGTDTQYFGPGTRLTVL.

CDR3 in DNA: TGCAGCGTTAGACAGGTTGTGTTGGAGACCCAGTACTTC. Amino acids: CSVRQVVLETQYF. This chain uses TRBV29-1 with TRBJ2-5; possibly TRBD1 for D (6 bases). V was clipped by 5 bases and J by 5 bases, with 15 bases between them. Looked up from germline, CDR1 is SQVTM and CDR2 is ANQGSEA. This CDR3 has 13 amino acids.

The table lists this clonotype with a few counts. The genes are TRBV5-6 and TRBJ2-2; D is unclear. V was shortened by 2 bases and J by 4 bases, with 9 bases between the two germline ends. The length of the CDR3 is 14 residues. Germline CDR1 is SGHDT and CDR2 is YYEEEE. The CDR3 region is CASSFSQPTGELFF. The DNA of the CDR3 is TGTGCCAGCAGCTTTTCACAACCCACCGGGGAGCTGTTTTTT.

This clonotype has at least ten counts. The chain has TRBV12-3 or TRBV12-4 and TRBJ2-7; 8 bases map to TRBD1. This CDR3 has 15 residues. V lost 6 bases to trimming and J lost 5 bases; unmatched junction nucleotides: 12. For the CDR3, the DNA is TGTGCCAGCAGCCTTAGAGGACAGGGATTTGACGAGCAGTACTTC. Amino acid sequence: CASSLRGQGFDEQYF.

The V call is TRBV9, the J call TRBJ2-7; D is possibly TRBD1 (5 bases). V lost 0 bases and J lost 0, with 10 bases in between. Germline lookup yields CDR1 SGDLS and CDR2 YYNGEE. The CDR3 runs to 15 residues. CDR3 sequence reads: CASSVAGHSSYEQYF. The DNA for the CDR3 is TGTGCCAGCAGCGTAGCCGGACACTCCTCCTACGAGCAGTACTTC.

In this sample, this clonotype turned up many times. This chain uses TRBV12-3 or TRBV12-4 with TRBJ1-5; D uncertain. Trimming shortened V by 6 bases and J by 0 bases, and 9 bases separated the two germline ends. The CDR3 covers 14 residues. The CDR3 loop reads CASSRRYSNQPQHF. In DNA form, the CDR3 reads TGTGCCAGCAGCCGTCGGTATAGCAATCAGCCCCAGCATTTT.

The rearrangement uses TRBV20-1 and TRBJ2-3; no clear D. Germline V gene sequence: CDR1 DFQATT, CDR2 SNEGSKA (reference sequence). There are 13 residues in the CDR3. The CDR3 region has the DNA TGCAGCGCCCGGTTGGGGAGCACAGATACGCAGTATTTT. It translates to CSARLGSTDTQYF.

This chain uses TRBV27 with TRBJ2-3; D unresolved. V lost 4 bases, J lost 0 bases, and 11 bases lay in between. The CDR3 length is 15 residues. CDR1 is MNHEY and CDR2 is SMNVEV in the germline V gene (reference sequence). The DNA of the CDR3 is TGTGCCAGCAGTTGGATCGCGGCAAGCACAGATACGCAGTATTTT. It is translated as CASSWIAASTDTQYF.

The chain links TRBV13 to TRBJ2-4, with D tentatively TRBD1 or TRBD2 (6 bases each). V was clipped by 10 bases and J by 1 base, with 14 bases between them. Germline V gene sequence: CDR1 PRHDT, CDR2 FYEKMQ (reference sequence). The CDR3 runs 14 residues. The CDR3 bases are TGTGCCACGCGACAGGCGGGGGCCAAAAACATTCAGTACTTC. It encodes CATRQAGAKNIQYF.